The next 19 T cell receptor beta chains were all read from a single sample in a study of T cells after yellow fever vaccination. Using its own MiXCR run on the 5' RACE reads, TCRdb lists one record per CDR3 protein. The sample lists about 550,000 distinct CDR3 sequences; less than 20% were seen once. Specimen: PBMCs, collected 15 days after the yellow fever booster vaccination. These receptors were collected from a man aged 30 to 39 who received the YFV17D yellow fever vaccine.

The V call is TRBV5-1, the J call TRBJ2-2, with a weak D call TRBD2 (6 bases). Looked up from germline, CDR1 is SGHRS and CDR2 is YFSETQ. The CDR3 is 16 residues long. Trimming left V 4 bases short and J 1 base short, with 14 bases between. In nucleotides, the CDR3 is TGCGCCAGCAGCCCGGGGGTGCGAGGGAACACCGGGGAGCTGTTTTTT. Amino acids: CASSPGVRGNTGELFF. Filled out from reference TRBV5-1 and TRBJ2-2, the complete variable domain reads KAGVTQTPRYLIKTRGQQVTLSCSPISGHRSVSWYQQTPGQGLQFLFEYFSETQRNKGNFPGRFSGRQFSNSRSEMNVSTLELGDSALYLCASSPGVRGNTGELFFGEGSRLTVL.

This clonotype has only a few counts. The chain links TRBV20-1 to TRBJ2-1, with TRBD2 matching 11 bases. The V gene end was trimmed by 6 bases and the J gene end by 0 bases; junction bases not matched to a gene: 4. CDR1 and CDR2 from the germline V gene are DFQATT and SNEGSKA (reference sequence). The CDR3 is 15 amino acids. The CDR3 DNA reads TGCAGTGCACTTACTAGCGGGAGCTCCTACAATGAGCAGTTCTTC. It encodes CSALTSGSSYNEQFF.

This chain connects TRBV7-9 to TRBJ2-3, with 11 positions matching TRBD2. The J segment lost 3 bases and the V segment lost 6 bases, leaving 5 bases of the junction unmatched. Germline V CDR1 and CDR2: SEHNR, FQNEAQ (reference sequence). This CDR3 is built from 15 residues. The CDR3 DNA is TGTGCCAGCAGTATGACTAGCGGGGATACAGATACGCAGTATTTT. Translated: CASSMTSGDTDTQYF.

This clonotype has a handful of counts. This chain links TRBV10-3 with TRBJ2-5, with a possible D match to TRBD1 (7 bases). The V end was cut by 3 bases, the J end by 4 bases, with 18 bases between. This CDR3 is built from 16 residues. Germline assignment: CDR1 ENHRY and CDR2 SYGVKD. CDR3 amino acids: CAISDPGRGVLETQYF. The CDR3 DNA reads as TGTGCCATCAGTGATCCCGGCAGGGGGGTTTTAGAGACCCAGTACTTC.

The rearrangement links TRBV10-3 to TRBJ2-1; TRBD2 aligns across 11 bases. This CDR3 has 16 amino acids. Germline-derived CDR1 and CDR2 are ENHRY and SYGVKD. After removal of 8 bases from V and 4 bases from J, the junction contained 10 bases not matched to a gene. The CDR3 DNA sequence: TGTGCCATCTTAGTAGGGACTAGCGGAAAATACAATGAGCAGTTCTTC. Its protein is CAILVGTSGKYNEQFF.

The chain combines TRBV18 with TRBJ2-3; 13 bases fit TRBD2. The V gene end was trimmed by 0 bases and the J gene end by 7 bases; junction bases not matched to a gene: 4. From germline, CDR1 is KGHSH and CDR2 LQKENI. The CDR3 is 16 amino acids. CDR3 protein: CASSPPGLAGIYTQYF. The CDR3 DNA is TGTGCCAGCTCACCACCGGGACTAGCGGGAATCTATACGCAGTATTTT.

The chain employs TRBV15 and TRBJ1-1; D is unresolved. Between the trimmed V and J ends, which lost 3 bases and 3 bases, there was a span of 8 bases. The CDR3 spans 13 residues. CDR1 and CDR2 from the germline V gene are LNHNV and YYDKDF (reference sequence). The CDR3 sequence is CATSSGPDTEAFF. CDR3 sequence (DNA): TGTGCCACCAGCAGCGGGCCGGACACTGAAGCTTTCTTT. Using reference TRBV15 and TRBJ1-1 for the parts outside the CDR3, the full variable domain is DAMVIQNPRYQVTQFGKPVTLSCSQTLNHNVMYWYQQKSSQAPKLLFHYYDKDFNNEADTPDNFQSRRPNTSFCFLDIRSPGLGDTAMYLCATSSGPDTEAFFGQGTRLTVV.

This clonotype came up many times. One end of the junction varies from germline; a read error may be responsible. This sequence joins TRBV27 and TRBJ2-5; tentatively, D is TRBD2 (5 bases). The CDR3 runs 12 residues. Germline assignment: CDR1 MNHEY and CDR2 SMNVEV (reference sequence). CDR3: CASSPEGETQYF. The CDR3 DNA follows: TGTGCTAGCAGCCCAGAGGGAGAGACCCAGTACTTC.

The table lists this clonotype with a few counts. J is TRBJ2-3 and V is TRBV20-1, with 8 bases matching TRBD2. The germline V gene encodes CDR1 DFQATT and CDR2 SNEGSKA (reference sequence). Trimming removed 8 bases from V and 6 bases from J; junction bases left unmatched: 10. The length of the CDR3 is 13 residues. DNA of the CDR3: TGCAGTAGGGTGGCGGGGGGCGCGGATACGCAGTATTTT. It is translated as CSRVAGGADTQYF.

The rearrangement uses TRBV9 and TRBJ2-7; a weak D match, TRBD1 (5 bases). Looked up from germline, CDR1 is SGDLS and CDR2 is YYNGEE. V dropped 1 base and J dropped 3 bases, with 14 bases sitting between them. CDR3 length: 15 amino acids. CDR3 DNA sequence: TGTGCCAGCAGCGTAAGCCCTACCGACAGCTACGAGCAGTACTTC. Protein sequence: CASSVSPTDSYEQYF. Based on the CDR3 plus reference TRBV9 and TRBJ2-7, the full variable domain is DSGVTQTPKHLITATGQRVTLRCSPRSGDLSVYWYQQSLDQGLQFLIQYYNGEERAKGNILERFSAQQFPDLHSELNLSSLELGDSALYFCASSVSPTDSYEQYFGPGTRLTVT.

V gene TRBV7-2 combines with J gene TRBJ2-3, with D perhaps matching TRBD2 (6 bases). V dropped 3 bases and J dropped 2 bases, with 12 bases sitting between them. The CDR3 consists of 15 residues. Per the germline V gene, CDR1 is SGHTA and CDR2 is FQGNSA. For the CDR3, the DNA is TGTGCCAGCAGCTTCAGCTCGGGGGTCACAGATACGCAGTATTTT. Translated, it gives CASSFSSGVTDTQYF.

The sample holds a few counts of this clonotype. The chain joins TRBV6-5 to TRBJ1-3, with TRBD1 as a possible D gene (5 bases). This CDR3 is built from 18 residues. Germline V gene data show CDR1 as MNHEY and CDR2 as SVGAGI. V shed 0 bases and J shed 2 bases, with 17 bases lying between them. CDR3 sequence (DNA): TGTGCCAGCAGTTACTCGAAAACCGGGGCCCGGACTGGAAACACCATATATTTT. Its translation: CASSYSKTGARTGNTIYF.

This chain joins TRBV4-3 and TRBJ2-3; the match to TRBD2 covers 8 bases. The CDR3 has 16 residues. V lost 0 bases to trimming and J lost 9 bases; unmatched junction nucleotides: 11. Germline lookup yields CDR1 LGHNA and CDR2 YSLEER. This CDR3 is CASSQELEGGGRTQYF. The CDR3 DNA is TGCGCCAGCAGCCAAGAATTGGAGGGGGGCGGGAGGACGCAGTATTTT.

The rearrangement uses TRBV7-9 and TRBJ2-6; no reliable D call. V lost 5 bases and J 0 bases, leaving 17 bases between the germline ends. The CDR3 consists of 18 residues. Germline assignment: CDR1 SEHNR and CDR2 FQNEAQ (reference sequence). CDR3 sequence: CASSPRPRSVSGANVLTF. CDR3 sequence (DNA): TGTGCCAGCAGCCCCCGGCCCCGATCGGTCTCTGGGGCCAACGTCCTGACTTTC.

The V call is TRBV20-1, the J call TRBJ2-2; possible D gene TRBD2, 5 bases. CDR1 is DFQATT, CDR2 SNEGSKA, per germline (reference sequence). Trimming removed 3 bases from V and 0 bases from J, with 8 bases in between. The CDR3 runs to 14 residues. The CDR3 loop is CSARGSANTGELFF. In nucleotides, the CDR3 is TGCAGTGCTAGGGGTAGCGCGAACACCGGGGAGCTGTTTTTT.

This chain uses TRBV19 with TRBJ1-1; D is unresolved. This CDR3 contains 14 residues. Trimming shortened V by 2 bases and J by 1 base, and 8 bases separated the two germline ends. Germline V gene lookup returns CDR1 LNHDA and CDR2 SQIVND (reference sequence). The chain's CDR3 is CASSIMLRNTEAFF. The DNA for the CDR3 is TGTGCCAGTAGTATAATGTTACGGAACACTGAAGCTTTCTTT.

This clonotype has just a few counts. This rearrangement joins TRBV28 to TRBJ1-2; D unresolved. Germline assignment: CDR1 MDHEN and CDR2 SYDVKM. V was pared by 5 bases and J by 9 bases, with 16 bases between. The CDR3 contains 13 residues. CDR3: CASSLGPTPSYTF. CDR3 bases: TGTGCCAGCAGTCTTGGGCCCACCCCTAGCTACACCTTC.

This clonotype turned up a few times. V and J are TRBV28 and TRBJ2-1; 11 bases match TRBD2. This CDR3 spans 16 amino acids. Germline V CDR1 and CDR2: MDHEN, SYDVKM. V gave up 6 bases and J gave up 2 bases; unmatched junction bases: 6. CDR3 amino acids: CASRAGLAGTYNEQFF. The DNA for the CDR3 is TGTGCCAGCAGGGCTGGACTAGCGGGCACCTACAATGAGCAGTTCTTC.

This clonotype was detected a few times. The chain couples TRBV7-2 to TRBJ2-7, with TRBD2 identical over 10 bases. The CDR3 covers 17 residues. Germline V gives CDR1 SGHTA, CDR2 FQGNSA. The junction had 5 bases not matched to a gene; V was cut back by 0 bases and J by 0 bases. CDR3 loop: CASSLAGGLALSYEQYF. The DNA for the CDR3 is TGTGCCAGCAGCTTAGCAGGGGGACTAGCGCTCTCCTACGAGCAGTACTTC.